This passage covers 30 T cell receptor beta chains from one sample sequenced in a study of blood T cells in healthy people across ages. Next came a second PCR, run for roughly 6 to 11 cycles, which used a sample-barcoded 5' primer along with a J-beta primer mix. Using its own MiXCR run on the 5' RACE reads, TCRdb lists one record per CDR3 protein. The data contain about 670,000 distinct CDR3 sequences, roughly two fifths of them singletons. Sequencing input: blood. The receptors here all came from a man aged 80 or over in good health.

This clonotype was seen only once. The rearrangement uses TRBV5-1 and TRBJ2-3; 9 nucleotides match TRBD2. CDR3 size: 16 residues. V lost 4 bases, J lost 5 bases, and 11 bases stayed unmatched. Germline V gene data show CDR1 as SGHRS and CDR2 as YFSETQ. CDR3: CASSPGRLAGLDTQYF. Written as DNA, the CDR3 is TGCGCCAGCAGCCCCGGGAGGCTAGCGGGATTAGATACGCAGTATTTT.

The chain employs TRBV19 and TRBJ2-7; either TRBD1 or TRBD2 may fit D (5 bases each). This CDR3 contains 12 residues. V was cut by 10 bases and J by 10 bases, with 20 bases left in between. The V gene's germline CDR1 is LNHDA and CDR2 SQIVND (reference sequence). CDR3 loop: CATGGGRSTQYF. The CDR3 DNA follows: TGTGCCACCGGTGGGGGAAGATCGACTCAGTACTTC.

This clonotype was seen a few times. V gene TRBV20-1 combines with J gene TRBJ2-7; perhaps TRBD2 as D (5 bases). The germline V gene encodes CDR1 DFQATT and CDR2 SNEGSKA (reference sequence). This CDR3 is built from 13 residues. Trimming removed 3 bases from V and 3 bases from J, with 12 bases in between. This chain's CDR3 is CSASDIGNYEQYF. CDR3 nucleotide sequence: TGCAGTGCTAGTGACATCGGGAACTACGAGCAGTACTTC.

This clonotype was seen a single time. The CDR3 coding sequence is TGTGCCAGCAGCTCCAGCGGCTACACAGATACGCAGTATTTT. Protein: CASSSSGYTDTQYF. The chain couples TRBV7-2 to TRBJ2-3; TRBD2 might be the D (5 bases). Germline V lookup: CDR1 SGHTA, CDR2 FQGNSA. The CDR3 contains 14 residues. Trimming stripped 4 bases from V and 2 bases from J, with 10 bases between.

In regard to this clonotype: A single base separates this from a much larger clone, so it may be a read error. V gene TRBV12-3 or TRBV12-4 combines with J gene TRBJ2-6; possible D gene TRBD1, 6 bases. This CDR3 spans 15 amino acids. The CDR3 bases are TGTGCCGGCAGTGCCTCCGGGACAGGGGCCAACGTCCTGACTTTC. Residues: CAGSASGTGANVLTF.

This clonotype was counted only a few times. This chain links TRBV5-1 with TRBJ1-1, with TRBD1 identical over 8 bases. CDR3 length equals 13 residues. The V gene's germline CDR1 is SGHRS and CDR2 YFSETQ. The V segment lost 4 bases and the J segment 5 bases; nucleotides outside the gene matches: 4. CDR3 region: CASSNGQGTEAFF. CDR3 sequence (DNA): TGCGCCAGCAGCAACGGACAGGGTACTGAAGCTTTCTTT.

J is TRBJ2-1 and V is TRBV3-1; 9 bases map to TRBD2. V was pared by 6 bases and J by 7 bases, with 19 bases of the junction left unmatched. CDR1 LGHDT and CDR2 YNNKEL come from the germline V gene (reference sequence). The CDR3 has 18 residues. The DNA of the CDR3 is TGTGCCAGCAGTCAAAACCCCTTTGGCGGGAGGGCCTGGAATGAGCAGTTCTTC. Amino acid sequence: CASSQNPFGGRAWNEQFF.

Note on this clonotype: Being one base from a much bigger clone, this may be a read error. The chain recombines TRBV7-2 with TRBJ2-5; 9 bases agree with TRBD1. V was pared by 5 bases and J by 11 bases, with 15 bases of the junction left unmatched. Germline V gene sequence: CDR1 SGHTA, CDR2 FQGNSA. The CDR3 loop spans 15 amino acids. CDR3 coding DNA: TGTGCCAGCAGCCCACCGGGACAGGGTTGGAATGAGCAGTACTTC. Its protein product is CASSPPGQGWNEQYF.

This clonotype was picked up many times. The V gene is TRBV7-9, the J gene TRBJ2-5; D could derive from TRBD1 or TRBD2 (6 bases each). Germline-derived CDR1 and CDR2 are SEHNR and FQNEAQ (reference sequence). This CDR3 is 13 amino acids long. Deletions cut 6 bases from V and 5 bases from J, with 13 bases between. CDR3 protein: CASSRTGTETQYF. For the CDR3, the DNA is TGTGCCAGCAGTCGTACAGGGACTGAGACCCAGTACTTC.

This clonotype was picked up a small number of times. The chain is built from TRBV3-1 and TRBJ1-4; 7 nucleotides line up with TRBD1. Germline CDR1 reads LGHDT; CDR2 reads YNNKEL (reference sequence). The CDR3 has 14 residues. With V trimmed by 4 bases and J by 6 bases, 5 bases remained unmatched. CDR3 nucleotides: TGTGCCAGCAGCCGGGACAGACAAGATGAAAAACTGTTTTTT. It encodes CASSRDRQDEKLFF.

V gene TRBV5-1 combines with J gene TRBJ2-5; no definite D call. From germline, CDR1 is SGHRS and CDR2 YFSETQ. The CDR3 extends over 15 amino acids. The CDR3 sequence: CATSFDGINQETQYF. The CDR3 nucleotides read TGCGCGACGAGCTTTGATGGGATAAACCAAGAGACCCAGTACTTC.

The chain joins TRBV20-1 to TRBJ2-5; D call uncertain. The CDR3 totals 13 residues. Germline CDR1 is DFQATT and CDR2 is SNEGSKA (reference sequence). Trimming left V 1 base short and J 1 base short, with 7 bases between. CDR3 in DNA: TGCAGTGCTAGAGGCCGGGTCCAAGAGACCCAGTACTTC. This translates into CSARGRVQETQYF.

The rearrangement links TRBV9 to TRBJ2-3, with 15 nucleotides matching TRBD2. Germline trimming cut 3 bases from V and 4 bases from J; bases unmatched to any gene: 6. The V gene's germline CDR1 is SGDLS and CDR2 YYNGEE. The CDR3 contains 17 residues. The CDR3 DNA is TGTGCCAGCAGCGCAGGACTAGCGGGAGGGCGGGCAGATACGCAGTATTTT. Translation: CASSAGLAGGRADTQYF.

Remarks on this clonotype: A much larger clone lies one base from this, so it may be a read error. The chain couples TRBV29-1 to TRBJ2-1, with D perhaps TRBD2 (5 bases). This CDR3 is built from 12 residues. Per germline, CDR1 SQVTM and CDR2 ANQGSEA. The V end was cut by 5 bases, the J end by 5 bases, with 10 bases between. CDR3 loop: CSVLSADNEQFF. CDR3 bases: TGCAGCGTTTTGTCAGCGGACAATGAGCAGTTCTTC.

The chain employs TRBV20-1 and TRBJ2-3; no definite D call. The CDR3 has 15 residues. V was cut by 0 bases and J by 0 bases, with 10 bases left in between. In germline, CDR1 is DFQATT, CDR2 SNEGSKA (reference sequence). The CDR3 sequence: CSARDVSRSTDTQYF. The CDR3 bases are TGCAGTGCTAGAGATGTAAGCCGTAGCACAGATACGCAGTATTTT.

This clonotype was seen more than once but under ten times. This chain connects TRBV4-3 to TRBJ1-4; TRBD1 might be the D (6 bases). Germline-derived CDR1 and CDR2 are LGHNA and YSLEER. The CDR3 totals 15 residues. V was trimmed by 4 bases and J by 5 bases, leaving 14 bases between them. For the CDR3, the DNA is TGCGCCAGCAGCCGCGAACAGGGCTTCAATGAAAAACTGTTTTTT. Translating gives CASSREQGFNEKLFF.

This clonotype has a handful of counts. The chain couples TRBV27 to TRBJ2-1; D unresolved. Trimming shortened V by 6 bases and J by 9 bases, and 12 bases separated the two germline ends. The CDR3 covers 12 residues. CDR1 MNHEY and CDR2 SMNVEV come from the germline V gene (reference sequence). In nucleotides, the CDR3 is TGTGCCAGCAGCCCCCCATTGGGTGAGCAGTTCTTC. Translation gives CASSPPLGEQFF.

A few counts support this clonotype. The chain combines TRBV6-1 with TRBJ2-1; 11 bases line up with TRBD2. This CDR3 is 20 amino acids long. The V segment lost 1 base and the J segment 0 bases; nucleotides outside the gene matches: 11. Germline CDR1 and CDR2: MNHNS and SASEGT. The CDR3 loop reads CASSEEAASGRFNSYNEQFF. The CDR3, as DNA: TGTGCCAGCAGTGAAGAGGCGGCTAGCGGGAGGTTCAACTCCTACAATGAGCAGTTCTTC.

The chain uses TRBV6-1 and TRBJ1-1, with D perhaps TRBD1 (5 bases). The V and J ends lost 5 bases and 6 bases respectively, with 22 bases between them. This CDR3 region has 16 residues. Germline V gene data show CDR1 as MNHNS and CDR2 as SASEGT. The CDR3 spells CASSSRERGVRAEAFF. For the CDR3, the DNA is TGTGCCAGCAGTTCCAGAGAACGGGGGGTAAGAGCTGAAGCTTTCTTT.

This clonotype occurred a few times. The CDR3 sequence is CASSVALRDGIQYF. CDR3 sequence (DNA): TGTGCCAGCAGCGTAGCTCTGAGGGACGGCATTCAGTACTTC. The V call is TRBV9, the J call TRBJ2-4; either TRBD1 or TRBD2 may fit D (5 bases each). The CDR3 runs to 14 residues. Trimming took 0 bases from V and 9 from J, leaving 13 bases between them. Germline V CDR1 and CDR2: SGDLS, YYNGEE. Together with reference TRBV9 and TRBJ2-4, the CDR3 gives the full variable domain: DSGVTQTPKHLITATGQRVTLRCSPRSGDLSVYWYQQSLDQGLQFLIQYYNGEERAKGNILERFSAQQFPDLHSELNLSSLELGDSALYFCASSVALRDGIQYFGAGTRLSVL.

The chain has TRBV7-9 and TRBJ1-1, with TRBD1 as a possible D gene (5 bases). The germline CDR1 and CDR2 sequences are SEHNR and FQNEAQ (reference sequence). This CDR3 spans 14 amino acids. The V end was cut by 2 bases, the J end by 1 base, with 8 bases between. The CDR3 reads CASSLNQGNTEAFF. CDR3 sequence (DNA): TGTGCCAGCAGCTTAAACCAGGGGAACACTGAAGCTTTCTTT.

This chain connects TRBV9 to TRBJ2-1; 8 bases line up with TRBD2. CDR1 and CDR2 from the germline V gene are SGDLS and YYNGEE. CDR3 length: 15 amino acids. V lost 0 bases and J lost 5; bases outside the gene matches: 4. Here the CDR3 reads CASSVAPAGDNEQFF. CDR3 in DNA: TGTGCCAGCAGCGTAGCCCCAGCGGGAGACAATGAGCAGTTCTTC.

The sample holds a few counts of this clonotype. The rearrangement uses TRBV20-1 and TRBJ2-7, with D perhaps TRBD2 (6 bases). The germline V gene encodes CDR1 DFQATT and CDR2 SNEGSKA (reference sequence). V dropped 0 bases and J dropped 3 bases, with 9 bases sitting between them. The CDR3 is made up of 13 amino acids. The CDR3 coding sequence is TGCAGTGCTAGAGAAGGAGGGAGCTACGAGCAGTACTTC. It encodes CSAREGGSYEQYF.

The chain has TRBV20-1 and TRBJ2-1; no clear D. CDR1 and CDR2 from the germline V gene are DFQATT and SNEGSKA (reference sequence). The CDR3 is made up of 11 amino acids. Trimming took 3 bases from V and 5 from J, leaving 5 bases between them. This CDR3 is CSARPDNEQFF. The CDR3 DNA sequence: TGCAGTGCTAGGCCCGACAATGAGCAGTTCTTC.

This clonotype was observed a few times. The gene calls are TRBV7-2 and TRBJ2-1, with unresolved D. Trimming removed 5 bases at V and 10 bases at J, with 15 bases between. The CDR3 is 13 residues long. Germline CDR1 SGHTA, CDR2 FQGNSA. This CDR3 is CASSLSLGKEQFF. For the CDR3, the DNA is TGTGCCAGCAGCCTTAGTTTGGGCAAAGAGCAGTTCTTC. Full variable domain (outside the CDR3, taken from reference TRBV7-2 and TRBJ2-1): GAGVSQSPSNKVTEKGKDVELRCDPISGHTALYWYRQSLGQGLEFLIYFQGNSAPDKSGLPSDRFSAERTGGSVSTLTIQRTQQEDSAVYLCASSLSLGKEQFFGPGTRLTVL.

This clonotype was picked up a small number of times. The rearrangement uses TRBV7-6 and TRBJ2-5, with 9 bases identical to TRBD2. The germline gives CDR1 SGHVS, CDR2 FNYEAQ. The V segment lost 5 bases and the J segment 5 bases; nucleotides outside the gene matches: 9. This CDR3 is built from 15 residues. The CDR3 coding sequence is TGTGCCAGCAGCCCGCTGGGCGGGAGGGGGGAGACCCAGTACTTC. Amino acids: CASSPLGGRGETQYF.

This clonotype was seen many times. The chain couples TRBV27 to TRBJ2-7; 10 bases align to TRBD2. This CDR3 has 15 amino acids. Unmatched junction bases numbered 2, after V lost 3 bases and J lost 0 bases. In germline, CDR1 is MNHEY, CDR2 SMNVEV (reference sequence). The CDR3 DNA sequence: TGTGCCAGCAGTTTCGGACTAGCGGTCTCCTACGAGCAGTACTTC. This encodes CASSFGLAVSYEQYF.

This clonotype was observed a handful of times. The V gene is TRBV20-1, the J gene TRBJ2-3, with D possibly being TRBD2 (6 bases). The V end lost 3 bases, the J end lost 3 bases, and 16 bases lay between the germline ends. The CDR3 is 15 amino acids. Germline V gives CDR1 DFQATT, CDR2 SNEGSKA (reference sequence). This chain's CDR3 is CSARVGGSVTDTQYF. CDR3 DNA sequence: TGCAGTGCTAGGGTAGGAGGGAGTGTTACAGATACGCAGTATTTT.

In its sample, this clonotype was seen a few times. The chain employs TRBV11-3 and TRBJ2-7, with a weak D call TRBD1 (5 bases). Trimming removed 1 base from V and 5 bases from J, with 15 bases in between. The germline V gene encodes CDR1 SGHNT and CDR2 YENEEA. The CDR3 has 15 residues. The CDR3 loop is CASSLGWGPGNEQYF. The CDR3 DNA follows: TGTGCCAGCAGCTTAGGATGGGGTCCAGGGAACGAGCAGTACTTC. Full variable domain (outside the CDR3, taken from reference TRBV11-3 and TRBJ2-7): EAGVVQSPRYKIIEKKQPVAFWCNPISGHNTLYWYLQNLGQGPELLIRYENEEAVDDSQLPKDRFSAERLKGVDSTLKIQPAELGDSAVYLCASSLGWGPGNEQYFGPGTRLTVT.

CDR3 nucleotides: TGTGCCAGCAGTTCCCTCGGTCCGAATGAGCAGTTCTTC. As protein: CASSSLGPNEQFF. The chain uses TRBV6-2 or TRBV6-3 and TRBJ2-1, with unresolved D. Germline loops: CDR1 MNHEY, CDR2 SVGEGT. The CDR3 has 13 amino acids. Trimming took 4 bases from V and 7 from J, leaving 11 bases between them.